The sequence of this T cell receptor beta chain was determined in a study of blood T cell repertoires in COVID-19. Looking at the study overall: Samples taken during acute and convalescent COVID-19 were collected in the United States, Italy and Spain. Nucleic acid was either cDNA or gDNA, and it came from T cells, B-cell-depleted T cells, or PBMCs.

Original processing methods: It was from reference gene primer amplification that nucleated cell counts were estimated. Some clones are missing from TCRdb's copy, which holds only in-frame ones; the method was immunoSEQ multiplex PCR. The V and J calls and clone size are taken from that table; D and trimming were inferred from the DNA. The sample lists roughly 100,000 clones; 70% to 90% were seen once. Germline lookup yields CDR1 LNHDA and CDR2 SQIVND (reference sequence). CDR3 length equals 17 residues. V lost 5 bases to trimming and J lost 0 bases; unmatched junction nucleotides: 6. Sequencing was carried out using peripheral blood. The chain links TRBV19 to TRBJ2-6; 8 bases are shared with TRBD1. This clonotype was obtained from a man aged 50-59 years in a cohort sampled during active COVID-19. The CDR3 protein is CASSPGTGISGANVLTF. The CDR3 DNA reads as TGTGCCAGTAGTCCCGGGACAGGAATCTCTGGGGCCAACGTCCTGACTTTC.